This is a list of T cell receptor beta chains from one sample in a study of shared clonotypes between healthy human individuals. Profiling relied on immunoSEQ multiplex PCR, and the TCRdb table lists in-frame clones only, not all of them. In the table there are 520,000 or so clones, 79% of which are singletons. Source material: PBMCs. The receptors were sampled from a middle-aged woman in good health. Some clones in this sample may be carry-over from other donors' samples. Both conserved end residues are part of each CDR3. Fields, in order: CDR3 length, D gene, clone size, J gene, V gene, CDR3 protein, CDR3 DNA. The D gene is left open where the match is weak. Clone size appears in some rows only: once, few, many, or a class for an expanded clone.

len: 16
d_gene: -
abundance: -
j_gene: TRBJ2-6
v_gene: TRBV10-3
CDR3aa: CAITEGTASGANVLTF
CDR3nt: TGTGCCATCACCGAAGGGACGGCCTCTGGGGCCAACGTCCTGACTTTC

len: 13
d_gene: TRBD2
abundance: -
j_gene: TRBJ2-7
v_gene: TRBV30
CDR3aa: CAWNRAGVGEQYF
CDR3nt: TGTGCCTGGAACCGAGCGGGAGTAGGCGAGCAGTACTTC

len: 15
d_gene: TRBD2
abundance: -
j_gene: TRBJ2-7
v_gene: TRBV6-1
CDR3aa: CASSEWSLAVYEQYF
CDR3nt: TGTGCCAGCAGTGAATGGAGTCTAGCGGTATACGAGCAGTACTTC

len: 15
d_gene: TRBD2
abundance: -
j_gene: TRBJ2-1
v_gene: TRBV5-4
CDR3aa: CASSLMREDSNEQFF
CDR3nt: TGTGCCAGCAGCTTAATGCGGGAGGACAGTAATGAGCAGTTCTTC

len: 13
d_gene: -
abundance: -
j_gene: TRBJ1-1
v_gene: TRBV30
CDR3aa: CAWRYRVATEAFF
CDR3nt: TGTGCCTGGAGGTACAGGGTTGCCACTGAAGCTTTCTTT

len: 14
d_gene: -
abundance: many
j_gene: TRBJ1-2
v_gene: TRBV28
CDR3aa: CASSKTSGVGGYTF
CDR3nt: TGTGCCAGCAGTAAAACCTCCGGGGTTGGGGGCTACACCTTC

len: 13
d_gene: -
abundance: -
j_gene: TRBJ2-1
v_gene: TRBV6-5
CDR3aa: CASSRGRHNEQFF
CDR3nt: TGTGCCAGCAGCCGCGGACGCCACAATGAGCAGTTCTTC

len: 15
d_gene: TRBD2
abundance: -
j_gene: TRBJ2-2
v_gene: TRBV29-1
CDR3aa: CSVEIAGGNTGELFF
CDR3nt: TGCAGCGTTGAAATAGCGGGAGGGAACACCGGGGAGCTGTTTTTT

len: 16
d_gene: -
abundance: -
j_gene: TRBJ1-4
v_gene: TRBV4-2
CDR3aa: CASSHQGIATNEKLFF
CDR3nt: TGTGCCAGCAGCCATCAAGGGATCGCAACTAATGAAAAACTGTTTTTT

len: 13
d_gene: -
abundance: -
j_gene: TRBJ2-7
v_gene: TRBV7-9
CDR3aa: CAIMTVSTYEQYF
CDR3nt: TGTGCCATCATGACGGTGTCCACCTACGAGCAGTACTTC

len: 17
d_gene: TRBD2
abundance: -
j_gene: TRBJ2-2
v_gene: TRBV9
CDR3aa: CASSPVSGKANTGELFF
CDR3nt: TGTGCCAGCAGCCCCGTTAGCGGGAAAGCGAACACCGGGGAGCTGTTTTTT

len: 17
d_gene: TRBD2
abundance: -
j_gene: TRBJ2-1
v_gene: TRBV5-4
CDR3aa: CASSTGTAGGSYNEQFF
CDR3nt: TGTGCCAGCAGCACCGGGACAGCGGGAGGTTCATACAATGAGCAGTTCTTC

len: 17
d_gene: TRBD2
abundance: -
j_gene: TRBJ2-7
v_gene: TRBV11-2
CDR3aa: CASSYGLAGGGRNEQYF
CDR3nt: TGTGCCAGCAGCTACGGACTAGCGGGAGGGGGCAGAAACGAGCAGTACTTC

len: 15
d_gene: -
abundance: -
j_gene: TRBJ2-3
v_gene: TRBV14
CDR3aa: CASSPQGSGTDTQYF
CDR3nt: TGTGCCAGCAGCCCCCAGGGATCTGGCACAGATACGCAGTATTTT

len: 15
d_gene: -
abundance: -
j_gene: TRBJ2-6
v_gene: TRBV30
CDR3aa: CAWTLGLQGANVLTF
CDR3nt: TGTGCCTGGACCCTGGGACTCCAGGGGGCCAACGTCCTGACTTTC

len: 14
d_gene: -
abundance: few
j_gene: TRBJ2-7
v_gene: TRBV7-2
CDR3aa: CASSLGPEVYEQYF
CDR3nt: TGTGCCAGCAGCTTAGGACCCGAGGTCTACGAGCAGTACTTC

len: 13
d_gene: -
abundance: -
j_gene: TRBJ2-3
v_gene: TRBV19
CDR3aa: CASSPLIGDTQYF
CDR3nt: TGTGCCAGTAGTCCGTTGATTGGAGATACGCAGTATTTT

len: 18
d_gene: -
abundance: -
j_gene: TRBJ2-3
v_gene: TRBV14
CDR3aa: CASSTRFPDRTRTDTQYF
CDR3nt: TGTGCCAGCAGCACGCGATTTCCCGACAGGACCCGAACAGATACGCAGTATTTT

len: 13
d_gene: TRBD1
abundance: -
j_gene: TRBJ1-2
v_gene: TRBV28
CDR3aa: CASSIGTDQGYTF
CDR3nt: TGTGCCAGCAGTATCGGGACAGACCAGGGCTACACCTTC

len: 14
d_gene: TRBD1
abundance: -
j_gene: TRBJ1-2
v_gene: TRBV10-3
CDR3aa: CAISAGQGDYGYTF
CDR3nt: TGTGCCATCAGTGCCGGACAGGGGGACTATGGCTACACCTTC

len: 17
d_gene: TRBD2
abundance: -
j_gene: TRBJ2-3
v_gene: TRBV4-2
CDR3aa: CASSQDLAGGFTDTQYF
CDR3nt: TGTGCCAGCAGCCAGGATCTAGCGGGAGGGTTCACAGATACGCAGTATTTT

len: 12
d_gene: -
abundance: -
j_gene: TRBJ2-5
v_gene: TRBV10-3
CDR3aa: CAISEEEETQYF
CDR3nt: TGTGCCATCAGTGAAGAGGAAGAGACCCAGTACTTC

len: 14
d_gene: -
abundance: -
j_gene: TRBJ1-6
v_gene: TRBV28
CDR3aa: CASSPSGGISPLHF
CDR3nt: TGTGCCAGCAGCCCCTCGGGGGGCATTTCACCCCTCCACTTT

len: 15
d_gene: -
abundance: -
j_gene: TRBJ2-5
v_gene: TRBV6-5
CDR3aa: CASSYSPGTQETQYF
CDR3nt: TGTGCCAGCAGTTACTCCCCTGGGACGCAAGAGACCCAGTACTTC

len: 13
d_gene: -
abundance: -
j_gene: TRBJ1-1
v_gene: TRBV4-1
CDR3aa: CASSQELELVAFF
CDR3nt: TGCGCCAGCAGCCAAGAATTGGAACTGGTTGCTTTCTTT

len: 15
d_gene: -
abundance: -
j_gene: TRBJ2-7
v_gene: TRBV2
CDR3aa: CASSEGGIPSYEQYF
CDR3nt: TGTGCCAGCAGTGAAGGAGGGATACCCTCCTACGAGCAGTACTTC

len: 15
d_gene: TRBD2
abundance: -
j_gene: TRBJ2-7
v_gene: TRBV7-8
CDR3aa: CASSLVAGGGYEQYF
CDR3nt: TGTGCCAGCAGCTTAGTTGCGGGAGGGGGATACGAGCAGTACTTC

len: 15
d_gene: TRBD1
abundance: -
j_gene: TRBJ2-3
v_gene: TRBV7-9
CDR3aa: CASSFRDRKTDTQYF
CDR3nt: TGTGCCAGCAGCTTTCGGGACAGAAAAACAGATACGCAGTATTTT